The 7 T cell receptor beta chains given below trace back to one sample, sequenced in a study of T cells in Graves' hyperthyroidism and ophthalmopathy. RNA transcripts served as the template for amplifying TCR beta CDR3 regions. When the TCR CDR3 underwent first-round RT-PCR, the HTBI primer set was used. TCRdb re-called the multiplex PCR reads with MiXCR, one entry per CDR3 protein. Here the sample spans some 530,000 distinct CDR3 sequences, approximately 23% being singletons. Material: blood. The receptor set was obtained from a woman between 70 and 85 years old with Graves' ophthalmopathy.

This chain joins TRBV28 and TRBJ2-7; D is unresolved. The germline CDR1 and CDR2 sequences are MDHEN and SYDVKM. The CDR3 sequence is 14 residues long. The germline V and J ends were trimmed by 5 bases and 7 bases, with 18 bases remaining between them. CDR3 in DNA: TGTGCCAGCAGTCACACCGGGCTAGTGGAGGAGCAGTACTTC. Translating gives CASSHTGLVEEQYF.

A few counts support this clonotype. This chain joins TRBV5-1 and TRBJ2-3, with 10 positions matching TRBD2. Germline V gene data show CDR1 as SGHRS and CDR2 as YFSETQ. The CDR3 has 16 amino acids. The V and J ends lost 3 bases and 0 bases, in that order; junction bases with no gene match: 4. CDR3 bases: TGCGCCAGCAGCTACGTAGCGGGAGGTAGCACAGATACGCAGTATTTT. Its translation is CASSYVAGGSTDTQYF.

J is TRBJ1-2 and V is TRBV25-1, with a weak D call TRBD1 (6 bases). This CDR3 has 14 residues. The germline CDR1 and CDR2 sequences are MGHDK and SYGVNS. Trimming pared 4 bases from V and 3 bases from J, leaving 12 bases between. The CDR3 coding sequence is TGTGCCAGCAGTGCATGGGACAATTACTATGGCTACACCTTC. The encoded protein is CASSAWDNYYGYTF.

The table lists this clonotype with many counts. The chain carries TRBV6-1 and TRBJ1-5; D not certain. V was trimmed by 2 bases and J by 2 bases, leaving 10 bases between them. The CDR3 has 15 residues. Germline values: CDR1 MNHNS, CDR2 SASEGT. The CDR3 DNA reads as TGTGCCAGCAGTGAAATGGAATTGGGCAATCAGCCCCAGCATTTT. Residues: CASSEMELGNQPQHF.

V usage is TRBV7-8 and J usage is TRBJ2-7, with D maybe TRBD2 (5 bases). Trimming stripped 5 bases from V and 5 bases from J, with 16 bases between. The CDR3 is made up of 14 amino acids. Germline values: CDR1 SGHVS, CDR2 FQNEAQ. CDR3 nucleotides: TGTGCCAGCAGCCCGAGGGTTAGGGAGCACGAGCAGTACTTC. This gives the protein CASSPRVREHEQYF.

This clonotype was observed many times. This sequence joins TRBV11-3 and TRBJ2-3, with D unresolved. V lost 3 bases and J 5 bases, leaving 9 bases between the germline ends. Germline V lookup: CDR1 SGHNT, CDR2 YENEEA. The CDR3 runs to 13 residues. DNA of the CDR3: TGTGCCAGCAGCTTCGCCGTAATAGATACGCAGTATTTT. It codes for CASSFAVIDTQYF.

CDR3 protein: CASSRWSGSGNTIYF. The CDR3 nucleotides are TGTGCCAGCAGCAGATGGTCGGGCTCTGGAAACACCATATATTTT. The chain has TRBV7-6 and TRBJ1-3; D is uncertain. Trimming shortened V by 5 bases and J by 0 bases, and 11 bases separated the two germline ends. Germline assignment: CDR1 SGHVS and CDR2 FNYEAQ. The CDR3 consists of 15 residues.